These 32 T cell receptor beta chains were all obtained from the same sample, sequenced in a study of tumor-infiltrating lymphocytes in localized non-small cell lung cancer. Clones were sequenced by immunoSEQ multiplex PCR, and TCRdb holds only the in-frame ones, with some missing. The data hold some 21,000 clones, with more than 75% observed a single time. Sequencing used lung tumor tissue. The receptor source for this set is a human donor with non-small cell lung cancer.

CDR3 sequence reads: CASSEQGRGTEAFF. Written as DNA, the CDR3 is TGTGCCAGCAGCGAACAGGGGAGAGGCACTGAAGCTTTCTTT. This sequence joins TRBV7-9 and TRBJ1-1; 7 positions match TRBD1. V was clipped by 5 bases and J by 4 bases; unmatched bases: 7. The CDR3 has 14 residues. The V gene's germline CDR1 is SEHNR and CDR2 FQNEAQ (reference sequence).

The chain uses TRBV5-6 and TRBJ2-7; TRBD1 agrees at 7 bases. Germline CDR1 is SGHDT and CDR2 is YYEEEE. With V trimmed by 4 bases and J by 0 bases, 4 bases remained unmatched. This CDR3 contains 14 residues. The CDR3 is CASSPDRNSYEQYF. The DNA of the CDR3 is TGTGCCAGCAGCCCGGACAGGAACTCCTACGAGCAGTACTTC.

The rearrangement links TRBV27 to TRBJ2-7; no reliable D call. Germline CDR1 reads MNHEY; CDR2 reads SMNVEV (reference sequence). The CDR3 runs 15 residues. V shed 1 base and J shed 2 bases, with 12 bases lying between them. For the CDR3, the DNA is TGTGCCAGCAGTTTATTGGGCACCGACACCTACGAGCAGTACTTC. It specifies CASSLLGTDTYEQYF.

V and J are TRBV11-3 and TRBJ2-5; 7 bases are shared with TRBD1. Germline CDR1 is SGHNT and CDR2 is YENEEA. The CDR3 totals 15 residues. V shed 0 bases and J 9 bases; nucleotides not matched to a gene: 10. The CDR3 DNA follows: TGTGCCAGCAGCTTAGAAGGGCAGGGGGTGGAGGCCCAGTACTTC. This encodes CASSLEGQGVEAQYF. The full variable domain, with the rest looked up from reference TRBV11-3 and TRBJ2-5, is EAGVVQSPRYKIIEKKQPVAFWCNPISGHNTLYWYLQNLGQGPELLIRYENEEAVDDSQLPKDRFSAERLKGVDSTLKIQPAELGDSAVYLCASSLEGQGVEAQYFGPGTRLLVL.

This clone was found once. The chain combines TRBV7-9 with TRBJ2-1; 8 bases agree with TRBD2. The CDR3 length is 14 residues. CDR1 and CDR2 from the germline V gene are SEHNR and FQNEAQ (reference sequence). The junction had 14 bases not matched to a gene; V was cut back by 10 bases and J by 9 bases. CDR3 DNA sequence: TGTGCCACCGGGGCCGGGACTAGTCACGGTGAGCAGTTCTTC. This codes for CATGAGTSHGEQFF.

J is TRBJ2-7 and V is TRBV27; 7 nucleotides agree with TRBD1. J was trimmed by 1 base and V by 5 bases; bases with no gene match: 14. The CDR3 is made up of 17 amino acids. The germline V gene encodes CDR1 MNHEY and CDR2 SMNVEV (reference sequence). The CDR3 loop is CASSPTPWDSRSYEQYF. The CDR3 DNA sequence: TGTGCCAGCAGTCCGACGCCCTGGGACAGCCGATCCTACGAGCAGTACTTC.

Points on this clone: The junction and the germline gene differ at one end; a read error may be behind it. The chain couples TRBV10-3 to TRBJ2-5, with D uncertain. Germline loops: CDR1 ENHRY, CDR2 SYGVKD. This CDR3 is 12 amino acids long. The CDR3 sequence is CASSYPQETQYF. CDR3 nucleotide sequence: TGTGCCAGCAGTTACCCTCAAGAGACCCAGTACTTC.

By frequency in the sample, this clone is medium-sized (0.01 to 0.1%). The chain has TRBV5-8 and TRBJ1-3; a possible D gene is TRBD1 (5 bases). V gave up 0 bases and J gave up 0 bases, with 7 bases separating them. This CDR3 contains 15 residues. In germline, CDR1 is SGHTS, CDR2 YDEGEE. CDR3 coding DNA: TGTGCCAGCAGCTTGGGACAGAACTCTGGAAACACCATATATTTT. The encoded protein is CASSLGQNSGNTIYF.

The CDR3 sequence is CASSSKGLQGTGELFF. CDR3 nucleotides: TGTGCCAGCAGCTCGAAGGGACTCCAGGGCACCGGGGAGCTGTTTTTT. The rearrangement uses TRBV5-4 and TRBJ2-2; a possible D gene is TRBD2 (6 bases). The V gene's germline CDR1 is SGHNT and CDR2 YYREEE (reference sequence). V was pared by 3 bases and J by 4 bases, with 16 bases between. There are 16 residues in the CDR3.

This clone was counted a few times. This chain links TRBV28 with TRBJ1-2; D is perhaps TRBD1 (6 bases). The V and J ends lost 5 bases and 5 bases respectively, with 12 bases between them. Per the germline V gene, CDR1 is MDHEN and CDR2 is SYDVKM. The CDR3 extends over 13 amino acids. The CDR3 DNA sequence: TGTGCCAGCAGTCCGACAGGTTATTATGGCTACACCTTC. This encodes CASSPTGYYGYTF.

J is TRBJ2-1 and V is TRBV10-3, with 9 bases matching TRBD1. Germline-derived CDR1 and CDR2 are ENHRY and SYGVKD. This CDR3 has 16 residues. Trimming cost V 6 bases and J 4 bases; bases outside gene matches: 10. The CDR3 region is CAISRTGEEGYNEQFF. CDR3 nucleotides: TGTGCCATCAGCCGGACAGGGGAAGAAGGTTACAATGAGCAGTTCTTC.

The chain is built from TRBV5-1 and TRBJ2-1, with D unresolved. Per germline, CDR1 SGHRS and CDR2 YFSETQ. CDR3 size: 12 residues. Trimming removed 4 bases from V and 7 bases from J, with 9 bases in between. CDR3 sequence: CASSLPENEQFF. The CDR3 DNA reads as TGCGCCAGCAGCCTACCCGAGAATGAGCAGTTCTTC.

V usage is TRBV18 and J usage is TRBJ1-4, with 9 bases fitting TRBD1. From germline, CDR1 is KGHSH and CDR2 LQKENI. CDR3 length: 15 residues. Trimming removed 3 bases from V and 1 base from J; junction bases left unmatched: 0. DNA of the CDR3: TGTGCCAGCTCACCGACAGGGGGAACTAATGAAAAACTGTTTTTT. Translated, it gives CASSPTGGTNEKLFF.

The table lists this clone with a few counts. V gene TRBV5-5 combines with J gene TRBJ2-7; 9 positions match TRBD1. Germline assignment: CDR1 SGHKS and CDR2 YYEKEE (reference sequence). Trimming removed 5 bases from V and 2 bases from J; junction bases left unmatched: 5. This CDR3 region has 14 residues. CDR3 nucleotide sequence: TGTGCCAGCAGGAAACAGGGGGCTACCTACGAGCAGTACTTC. It encodes CASRKQGATYEQYF.

This chain links TRBV5-1 with TRBJ2-1; 7 bases are a match to TRBD2. CDR3 size: 16 residues. Trimming removed 5 bases from V and 4 bases from J; junction bases left unmatched: 12. Per germline, CDR1 SGHRS and CDR2 YFSETQ. The CDR3 sequence is CASSRVAGTNYNEQFF. Written as DNA, the CDR3 is TGCGCCAGCAGTCGAGTAGCGGGCACTAATTACAATGAGCAGTTCTTC.

V usage is TRBV30 and J usage is TRBJ1-1, with a possible D match to TRBD1 (6 bases). With 0 bases removed from V and 5 bases from J, the gap between germline ends came to 10 bases. The germline V gene has CDR1 GTSNPN and CDR2 SVGIG (reference sequence). The CDR3 sequence is 13 residues long. CDR3 sequence: CAWSVLRGTEAFF. CDR3 nucleotide sequence: TGTGCCTGGAGTGTTCTAAGGGGGACTGAAGCTTTCTTT.

This chain uses TRBV15 with TRBJ1-1; D remains unclear. Trimming shortened V by 0 bases and J by 7 bases, and 9 bases separated the two germline ends. This CDR3 region has 13 residues. Germline lookup yields CDR1 LNHNV and CDR2 YYDKDF (reference sequence). CDR3 loop: CATSRDGNLEAFF. In DNA, the CDR3 is TGTGCCACCAGCAGAGACGGAAATCTTGAAGCTTTCTTT. The full variable domain, completed using reference TRBV15 and TRBJ1-1, is DAMVIQNPRYQVTQFGKPVTLSCSQTLNHNVMYWYQQKSSQAPKLLFHYYDKDFNNEADTPDNFQSRRPNTSFCFLDIRSPGLGDTAMYLCATSRDGNLEAFFGQGTRLTVV.

This clone was recorded only once. The CDR3 sequence is CASSPWTGGIETQYF. The CDR3 coding sequence is TGTGCCAGCAGCCCCTGGACAGGTGGAATAGAGACCCAGTACTTC. The chain recombines TRBV14 with TRBJ2-5; 7 bases are a match to TRBD1. The germline gives CDR1 SGHDN, CDR2 FVKESK. This CDR3 has 15 residues. After removal of 4 bases from V and 4 bases from J, the junction contained 9 bases not matched to a gene.

V and J are TRBV28 and TRBJ2-7; 7 nucleotides agree with TRBD2. CDR3 length equals 9 residues. Germline assignment: CDR1 MDHEN and CDR2 SYDVKM. With V trimmed by 10 bases and J by 10 bases, 4 bases remained unmatched. CDR3 residues: CATGRRQYF. The CDR3 DNA is TGTGCCACCGGGAGGAGACAGTACTTC.

This sequence joins TRBV5-6 and TRBJ1-2; D not certain. Trimming cost V 4 bases and J 4 bases, with 11 bases left between them. Per germline, CDR1 SGHDT and CDR2 YYEEEE. The CDR3 is 13 residues long. CDR3 sequence reads: CASSRSEGYGYTF. CDR3 coding DNA: TGTGCCAGCAGCCGTTCGGAGGGCTATGGCTACACCTTC.

The V and J genes are TRBV7-6 and TRBJ2-5; D is ambiguous. Trimming took 1 base from V and 1 from J, leaving 10 bases between them. The CDR3 is made up of 15 amino acids. Germline CDR1 is SGHVS and CDR2 is FNYEAQ. The CDR3 here is CASSLGWTAQETQYF. CDR3 DNA sequence: TGTGCCAGCAGCTTAGGATGGACCGCCCAAGAGACCCAGTACTTC.

The chain couples TRBV2 to TRBJ2-1, with TRBD2 matching 7 bases. The length of the CDR3 is 14 residues. J lost 5 bases, V lost 7 bases, and 8 bases had no gene match. CDR1 SNHLY and CDR2 FYNNEI come from the germline V gene. The CDR3 is CASNREAQNNEQFF. The CDR3 bases are TGTGCCAGCAACCGGGAGGCCCAGAACAATGAGCAGTTCTTC.

V gene TRBV5-1 combines with J gene TRBJ2-2, with D unresolved. V lost 0 bases, J lost 4 bases, and 10 bases lay in between. The CDR3 runs to 15 residues. In germline, CDR1 is SGHRS, CDR2 YFSETQ. The CDR3 DNA follows: TGCGCCAGCAGCTTGGGTCGGCCAACCACCGGGGAGCTGTTTTTT. This sequence encodes CASSLGRPTTGELFF.

This clone was observed once. The rearrangement links TRBV19 to TRBJ2-3, with D perhaps matching TRBD1 (5 bases). Trimming removed 6 bases from V and 0 bases from J, with 10 bases in between. The CDR3 runs to 14 residues. The germline gives CDR1 LNHDA, CDR2 SQIVND (reference sequence). The CDR3, as DNA: TGTGCCAGTAGAAGACAGACTAGCACAGATACGCAGTATTTT. It specifies CASRRQTSTDTQYF.

The chain joins TRBV5-1 to TRBJ1-1; D uncertain. The V end lost 1 base, the J end lost 4 bases, and 8 bases lay between the germline ends. The CDR3 sequence is 13 residues long. CDR1 SGHRS and CDR2 YFSETQ come from the germline V gene. The CDR3 DNA reads as TGCGCCAGCAGCTTGACCTTGAGCACTGAAGCTTTCTTT. It translates to CASSLTLSTEAFF.

This rearrangement joins TRBV29-1 to TRBJ2-7, with a weak D call TRBD2 (6 bases). V dropped 4 bases and J dropped 4 bases, with 14 bases sitting between them. The CDR3 is made up of 13 amino acids. The germline V gene encodes CDR1 SQVTM and CDR2 ANQGSEA. The CDR3 sequence: CSVVGGYRYEQYF. The CDR3 DNA reads as TGCAGCGTTGTGGGGGGTTATAGGTACGAGCAGTACTTC.

The chain couples TRBV30 to TRBJ2-6; D is tentatively TRBD1 or TRBD2 (5 bases each). V dropped 1 base and J dropped 0 bases, with 10 bases sitting between them. Germline CDR1 and CDR2: GTSNPN and SVGIG (reference sequence). CDR3 length equals 16 residues. The CDR3 region has the DNA TGTGCCTGGAGTGGGGACCCGAGCTCTGGGGCCAACGTCCTGACTTTC. Translated: CAWSGDPSSGANVLTF.

The V call is TRBV29-1, the J call TRBJ2-7, with 12 bases lining up with TRBD2. The CDR3 spans 13 residues. Looked up from germline, CDR1 is SQVTM and CDR2 is ANQGSEA. After removal of 4 bases from V and 5 bases from J, the junction contained 3 bases not matched to a gene. The CDR3 spells CSVAGLAGDEQYF. The CDR3 DNA is TGCAGCGTTGCGGGACTAGCGGGCGACGAGCAGTACTTC.

The rearrangement uses TRBV2 and TRBJ1-1; unclear D gene. From germline, CDR1 is SNHLY and CDR2 FYNNEI. Between the trimmed V and J ends, which lost 6 bases and 1 base, there was a span of 9 bases. There are 13 residues in the CDR3. In DNA, the CDR3 is TGTGCCAGCAGAGCGGACCAGAACACTGAAGCTTTCTTT. Translated, it gives CASRADQNTEAFF.

This chain links TRBV29-1 with TRBJ2-7; possibly TRBD2 for D (5 bases). The CDR3 loop spans 11 amino acids. Trimming shortened V by 3 bases and J by 7 bases, and 10 bases separated the two germline ends. The V gene's germline CDR1 is SQVTM and CDR2 ANQGSEA. The CDR3 protein is CSVDAGVEQYF. CDR3 DNA sequence: TGCAGCGTTGACGCGGGCGTTGAGCAGTACTTC.

CDR3 residues: CASSKPGQSYEQYF. The CDR3 coding sequence is TGTGCCAGCAGTAAACCGGGACAGTCCTACGAGCAGTACTTC. The chain combines TRBV6-6 with TRBJ2-7, with 7 bases identical to TRBD1. Germline-derived CDR1 and CDR2 are MNHNY and SVGAGI (reference sequence). This CDR3 has 14 amino acids. V lost 5 bases, J lost 1 base, and 5 bases stayed unmatched.

V usage is TRBV2 and J usage is TRBJ2-3; TRBD2 agrees at 9 bases. The germline CDR1 and CDR2 sequences are SNHLY and FYNNEI. This CDR3 is 14 amino acids long. V lost 3 bases to trimming and J lost 7 bases; unmatched junction nucleotides: 5. The DNA for the CDR3 is TGTGCCAGCAGTGAGGCGGGAGGGAGGAATACGCAGTATTTT. This translates into CASSEAGGRNTQYF.